Below are 3 T cell receptor beta chains sequenced from a single sample in a study of blood T cell repertoires in COVID-19. The protocol was immunoSEQ multiplex PCR, while the TCRdb copy is restricted to in-frame clones and leaves out a portion. Of under 50,000 clones listed, 88% are singletons. Material for sequencing was peripheral blood. These receptors all stem from a middle-aged woman with acute or convalescent COVID-19.

The chain joins TRBV11-2 to TRBJ2-5, with D possibly being TRBD1 (6 bases). V was clipped by 2 bases and J by 3 bases, with 7 bases between them. The CDR3 extends over 13 amino acids. Germline loops: CDR1 SGHAT, CDR2 FQNNGV. The CDR3 region has the DNA TGTGCCAGCAGCTTACCAGGGGAAGAGACCCAGTACTTC. Its protein product is CASSLPGEETQYF.

V and J are TRBV7-9 and TRBJ2-2, with TRBD1 identical over 10 bases. The CDR3 spans 17 residues. In germline, CDR1 is SEHNR, CDR2 FQNEAQ (reference sequence). Trimming cost V 1 base and J 6 bases; bases outside gene matches: 8. CDR3 region: CASSLVSMDRGSGELFF. The DNA for the CDR3 is TGTGCCAGCAGCTTAGTCTCGATGGACAGGGGGTCCGGGGAGCTGTTTTTT.

The CDR3 DNA is TGTGCCAGCAGCTTAGCGGTGGCCAACTCTGGAAACACCATATATTTT. As protein: CASSLAVANSGNTIYF. This chain links TRBV7-2 with TRBJ1-3; D is undetermined. The CDR3 length is 16 residues. Germline CDR1 and CDR2: SGHTA and FQGNSA. V was trimmed by 0 bases and J by 0 bases, leaving 9 bases between them. The whole variable domain, remainder taken from reference TRBV7-2 and TRBJ1-3, is GAGVSQSPSNKVTEKGKDVELRCDPISGHTALYWYRQSLGQGLEFLIYFQGNSAPDKSGLPSDRFSAERTGGSVSTLTIQRTQQEDSAVYLCASSLAVANSGNTIYFGEGSWLTVV.